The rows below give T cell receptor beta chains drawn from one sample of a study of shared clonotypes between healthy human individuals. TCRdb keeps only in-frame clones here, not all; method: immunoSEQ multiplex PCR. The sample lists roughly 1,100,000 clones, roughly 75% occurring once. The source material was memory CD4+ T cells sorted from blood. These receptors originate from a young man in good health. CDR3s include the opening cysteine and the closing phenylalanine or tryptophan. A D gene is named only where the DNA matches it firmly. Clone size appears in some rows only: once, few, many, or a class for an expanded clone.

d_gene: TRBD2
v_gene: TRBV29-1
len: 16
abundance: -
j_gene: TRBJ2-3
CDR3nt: TGCAGCGTTGAAGATCTAGCGGGGGGCCCCACAGATACGCAGTATTTT
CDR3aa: CSVEDLAGGPTDTQYF

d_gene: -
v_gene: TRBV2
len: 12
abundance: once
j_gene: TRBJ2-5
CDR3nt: TGTGCCAGCAAGGGCGGAGGGGAGACCCAGTACTTC
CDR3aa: CASKGGGETQYF

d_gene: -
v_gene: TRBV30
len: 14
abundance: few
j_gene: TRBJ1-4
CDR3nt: TGTGCCTGGAGTAGAAGGGGGACTAATGAAAAACTGTTTTTT
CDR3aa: CAWSRRGTNEKLFF

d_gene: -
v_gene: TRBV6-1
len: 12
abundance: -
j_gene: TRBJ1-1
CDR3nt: TGTGCCAGCAGTGAACAAGGGTCCCTAGCTTTCTTT
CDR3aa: CASSEQGSLAFF

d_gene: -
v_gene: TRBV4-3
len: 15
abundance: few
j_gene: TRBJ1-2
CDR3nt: TGCGCCAGCAGCCCCGGGGGAAAGGGCCTCTATGGCTACACCTTC
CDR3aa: CASSPGGKGLYGYTF

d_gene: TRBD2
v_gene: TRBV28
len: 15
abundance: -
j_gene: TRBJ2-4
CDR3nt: TGTGCCAGCAGTTTTATAGCGGGGGGCAAAAACATTCAGTACTTC
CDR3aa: CASSFIAGGKNIQYF

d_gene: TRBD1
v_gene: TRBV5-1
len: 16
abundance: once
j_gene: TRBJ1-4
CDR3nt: TGCGCCAGCAGCGCGGGACAGTTAGCAACTAATGAAAAACTGTTTTTT
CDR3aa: CASSAGQLATNEKLFF

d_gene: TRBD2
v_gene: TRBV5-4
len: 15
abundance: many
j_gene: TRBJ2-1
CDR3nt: TGTGCCAGCAGCTCTGGCGGGGGGGGATACAATGAGCAGTTCTTC
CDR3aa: CASSSGGGGYNEQFF

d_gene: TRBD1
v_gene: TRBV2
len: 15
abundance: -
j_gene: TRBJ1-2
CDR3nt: TGTGCCAGCAGTGAAGCGCCGGGACAGGGGGATGGCTACACCTTC
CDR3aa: CASSEAPGQGDGYTF

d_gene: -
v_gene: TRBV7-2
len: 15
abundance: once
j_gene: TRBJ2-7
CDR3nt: TGTGCCAGCAGCCCTATTAGCGTAAGCTCCTACGAGCAGTACTTC
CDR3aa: CASSPISVSSYEQYF